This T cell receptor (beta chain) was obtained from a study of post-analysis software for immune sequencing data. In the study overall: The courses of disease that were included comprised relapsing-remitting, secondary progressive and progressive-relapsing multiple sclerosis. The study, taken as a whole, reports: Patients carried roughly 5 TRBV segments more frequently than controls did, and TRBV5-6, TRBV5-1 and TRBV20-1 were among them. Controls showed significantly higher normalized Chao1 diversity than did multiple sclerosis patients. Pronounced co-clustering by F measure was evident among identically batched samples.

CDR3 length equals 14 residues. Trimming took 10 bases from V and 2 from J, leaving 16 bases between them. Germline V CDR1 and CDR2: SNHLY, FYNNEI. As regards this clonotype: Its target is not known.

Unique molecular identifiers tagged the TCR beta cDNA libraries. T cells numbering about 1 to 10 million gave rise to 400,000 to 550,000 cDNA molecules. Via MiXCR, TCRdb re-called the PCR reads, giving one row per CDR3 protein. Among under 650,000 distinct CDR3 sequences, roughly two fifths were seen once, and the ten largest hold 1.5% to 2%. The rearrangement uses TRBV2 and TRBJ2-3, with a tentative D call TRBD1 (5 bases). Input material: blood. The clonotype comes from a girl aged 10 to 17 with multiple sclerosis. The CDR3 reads CATQGYPFTDTQYF. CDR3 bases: TGTGCCACCCAGGGCTACCCTTTCACAGATACGCAGTATTTT.